The 19 T cell receptor beta chains below come from one sample, sequenced in a study of CD8 T cells in ankylosing spondylitis. TCRdb re-derived calls from the 5' RACE reads in MiXCR, one entry per CDR3 protein. The repertoire includes approximately 220,000 distinct CDR3 sequences, about 10% of them detected once, and 21% sits in the top ten. Sequenced sample: blood, either unsorted or a sorted T cell fraction (not recorded which). All receptors come from a male donor with ankylosing spondylitis or in good health (not recorded which).

Points on this clonotype: A read error may be the cause here, since a much bigger clone is one base away. The chain is built from TRBV2 and TRBJ1-1, with TRBD1 as a possible D gene (6 bases). The CDR3 is 13 amino acids. V gave up 5 bases and J gave up 1 base, with 8 bases separating them. CDR1 and CDR2 (germline): SNHLY, FYNNEI. The CDR3 sequence is CASSKGGNTEAFF. The CDR3 DNA reads TGTGCCAGCAGTAAAGGGGGGAACACTGAAGCTTTCTTT.

Ten or more counts support this clonotype. The rearrangement joins TRBV6-5 to TRBJ1-1, with TRBD1 as a possible D gene (5 bases). Germline V gene data show CDR1 as MNHEY and CDR2 as SVGAGI. V gave up 0 bases and J gave up 2 bases, with 13 bases separating them. The CDR3 runs to 16 residues. The CDR3 is CASSYSGHLGNTEAFF. In nucleotides, the CDR3 is TGTGCCAGCAGTTACTCCGGACACCTGGGAAACACTGAAGCTTTCTTT.

This clonotype came up many times. The chain recombines TRBV7-2 with TRBJ2-5; TRBD2 matches at 10 bases. The CDR3 length is 16 residues. The V and J ends lost 5 bases and 5 bases, in that order; junction bases with no gene match: 11. Germline V gene data show CDR1 as SGHTA and CDR2 as FQGNSA. CDR3 protein: CASSQKNSGGYETQYF. The CDR3 bases are TGTGCCAGCAGCCAGAAAAATAGCGGGGGGTACGAGACCCAGTACTTC. Together with reference TRBV7-2 and TRBJ2-5, the CDR3 gives the full variable domain: GAGVSQSPSNKVTEKGKDVELRCDPISGHTALYWYRQSLGQGLEFLIYFQGNSAPDKSGLPSDRFSAERTGGSVSTLTIQRTQQEDSAVYLCASSQKNSGGYETQYFGPGTRLLVL.

The V call is TRBV7-2, the J call TRBJ2-4; D is possibly TRBD1 or TRBD2 (5 bases each). Trimming took 6 bases from V and 7 from J, leaving 13 bases between them. CDR1 is SGHTA, CDR2 FQGNSA, per germline. The CDR3 is 13 amino acids. As DNA, the CDR3 is TGTGCCAGCAGATTATCCGGGACCAACATTCAGTACTTC. It encodes CASRLSGTNIQYF.

This clonotype has more than one count but fewer than ten. The chain uses TRBV12-3 or TRBV12-4 and TRBJ2-5, with 7 bases matching TRBD2. V shed 8 bases, J shed 1 base, and the junction held 10 bases outside the gene matches. The CDR3 runs to 15 residues. The CDR3 nucleotides are TGTGCCAGCTCTGGGAGGGACCGACCCCAAGAGACCCAGTACTTC. Its protein is CASSGRDRPQETQYF.

Many counts were recorded for this clonotype. The rearrangement links TRBV7-9 to TRBJ2-7; D might be TRBD1 (6 bases). Looked up from germline, CDR1 is SEHNR and CDR2 is FQNEAQ (reference sequence). V shed 6 bases and J shed 1 base, with 16 bases lying between them. The CDR3 is 15 amino acids. CDR3: CASSNPTGLSYEQYF. The CDR3 nucleotides are TGTGCCAGCAGTAACCCGACAGGCCTTTCCTACGAGCAGTACTTC.

This clonotype has at least ten counts. One end of the junction does not line up with germline, which may come from a read error. The V gene is TRBV7-9, the J gene TRBJ1-2, with D possibly TRBD1 on 5 matching bases. The CDR3 covers 15 residues. Germline V CDR1 and CDR2: SEHNR, FQNEAQ (reference sequence). DNA for the CDR3: TGTGCCAGCAGTTTAGTCTTCGGGACGGGGGATGGCTACACCTTC. It yields the protein CASSLVFGTGDGYTF.

This clonotype was detected ten times or more. V and J are TRBV7-6 and TRBJ2-3, with D perhaps TRBD2 (6 bases). V was shortened by 5 bases and J by 1 base, with 10 bases between the two germline ends. There are 14 residues in the CDR3. Per germline, CDR1 SGHVS and CDR2 FNYEAQ. CDR3 nucleotide sequence: TGTGCCAGCAGCCCGGGACTGGGCACAGATACGCAGTATTTT. This encodes CASSPGLGTDTQYF.

This clonotype was counted many times. This rearrangement joins TRBV6-1 to TRBJ2-5, with TRBD2 matching over 11 bases. Trimming removed 8 bases from V and 1 base from J; junction bases left unmatched: 6. The CDR3 covers 15 residues. Germline V gives CDR1 MNHNS, CDR2 SASEGT. The CDR3 DNA is TGTGCCAGCTGGCCTAGCGGGGGGTTCCAAGAGACCCAGTACTTC. Translation: CASWPSGGFQETQYF.

This clonotype was seen many times. The chain is built from TRBV12-3 or TRBV12-4 and TRBJ2-2, with TRBD2 identical over 9 bases. V was clipped by 5 bases and J by 4 bases; unmatched bases: 8. This CDR3 spans 16 amino acids. In nucleotides, the CDR3 is TGTGCCAGCAGTCGTAGCGGGGGTTGGGCCACCGGGGAGCTGTTTTTT. This translates into CASSRSGGWATGELFF.

At least ten counts were recorded for this clonotype. Written as DNA, the CDR3 is TGCAGTGCAAAGGTGGGGCGGTCCTACAATGAGCAGTTCTTC. This gives the protein CSAKVGRSYNEQFF. The chain couples TRBV20-1 to TRBJ2-1, with a weak D call TRBD1 (5 bases). The CDR3 loop spans 14 amino acids. V was shortened by 6 bases and J by 1 base, with 13 bases between the two germline ends. Germline CDR1 reads DFQATT; CDR2 reads SNEGSKA (reference sequence).

This clonotype was detected ten times or more. CDR3 residues: CASSHGTGLTDTQYF. DNA of the CDR3: TGTGCCAGCAGCCACGGGACAGGGTTAACAGATACGCAGTATTTT. The chain has TRBV3-1 and TRBJ2-3; 9 positions agree with TRBD1. The V segment lost 3 bases and the J segment 3 bases; nucleotides outside the gene matches: 4. The CDR3 length is 15 residues. Germline-derived CDR1 and CDR2 are LGHDT and YNNKEL (reference sequence).

This clonotype has at least ten counts. The V gene is TRBV3-1, the J gene TRBJ2-7; D is unclear. V lost 1 base, J lost 6 bases, and 4 bases lay in between. CDR3 size: 11 residues. The germline V gene has CDR1 LGHDT and CDR2 YNNKEL (reference sequence). Written as DNA, the CDR3 is TGTGCCAGCAGCCAAGCAGGCGAGCAGTACTTC. This codes for CASSQAGEQYF.

This clonotype was counted between two and nine times. This chain links TRBV20-1 with TRBJ1-2; a weak D match, TRBD1 (5 bases). CDR3 length: 12 residues. The ends were cut back, 6 bases at V and 8 bases at J, with 16 bases in the middle. Germline assignment: CDR1 DFQATT and CDR2 SNEGSKA (reference sequence). CDR3 coding DNA: TGCAGTGCCCCGTGGGGGGGGACCGGCTACACCTTC. Amino acids: CSAPWGGTGYTF.

This clonotype was seen only a few times. CDR3 sequence (DNA): TGTGCCAGCAGCTATCCGGGACTGCAGAACTATGGCTACACCTTC. It yields the protein CASSYPGLQNYGYTF. This rearrangement joins TRBV7-9 to TRBJ1-2; possibly TRBD1 for D (5 bases). Germline CDR1 SEHNR, CDR2 FQNEAQ (reference sequence). The CDR3 consists of 15 residues. V dropped 4 bases and J dropped 2 bases, with 14 bases sitting between them.

This clonotype was found many times. The V and J genes are TRBV5-5 and TRBJ1-2; TRBD1 is a possible D gene (5 bases). Germline lookup yields CDR1 SGHKS and CDR2 YYEKEE (reference sequence). Deletions cut 0 bases from V and 4 bases from J, with 10 bases between. The CDR3 length is 14 residues. CDR3 DNA sequence: TGTGCCAGCAGCTTGGGACAGTCTCTCTATGGCTACACCTTC. Its protein is CASSLGQSLYGYTF.

This clonotype was detected ten times or more. The genes are TRBV28 and TRBJ2-1; D is unclear. Between the trimmed V and J ends, which lost 5 bases and 0 bases, there was a span of 14 bases. The CDR3 runs 16 residues. Per germline, CDR1 MDHEN and CDR2 SYDVKM. CDR3 protein: CASSPPVSSSYNEQFF. The DNA of the CDR3 is TGTGCCAGCAGTCCTCCAGTGTCGAGCTCCTACAATGAGCAGTTCTTC.

This clonotype has a count of ten or more. This rearrangement joins TRBV6-5 to TRBJ2-3; D uncertain. Germline-derived CDR1 and CDR2 are MNHEY and SVGAGI. The V end was cut by 0 bases, the J end by 3 bases, with 10 bases between. The CDR3 covers 15 residues. CDR3 protein: CASSYSTWVTDTQYF. In DNA, the CDR3 is TGTGCCAGCAGTTACTCGACATGGGTGACAGATACGCAGTATTTT.

This clonotype was picked up many times. This chain connects TRBV5-4 to TRBJ2-3, with 7 bases lining up with TRBD2. V lost 4 bases to trimming and J lost 1 base; unmatched junction nucleotides: 3. Germline V gene sequence: CDR1 SGHNT, CDR2 YYREEE (reference sequence). The CDR3 is made up of 14 amino acids. DNA for the CDR3: TGTGCCAGCAGCGGGACTATCGGCACAGATACGCAGTATTTT. Its protein is CASSGTIGTDTQYF.